This T cell receptor beta chain was captured by sequencing in a study of TIL therapy for anti-PD-1-resistant metastatic lung cancer. On the study more broadly: Median tumor PD-L1 proportion score was under 7.5%. Median tumor mutation burden was approximately 1.5 mutations per megabase. General study points: Many TIL product clones were absent from baseline tumor, suggesting clonal contraction.

Described time point: pre-treatment sample, taken before nivolumab and TIL therapy. Most excised metastases sampled were pleural nodules or supraclavicular lymph nodes. A note on this clone: Its antigen is not identified.

The libraries were made with immunoSEQ v3. TCRdb keeps only in-frame clones here, not all; method: immunoSEQ multiplex PCR. The table includes 50,000 to 60,000 clones, 71% detected once. V dropped 2 bases and J dropped 6 bases, with 14 bases sitting between them. There are 15 residues in the CDR3. Germline-derived CDR1 and CDR2 are MNHEY and SMNVEV (reference sequence). This TCR was sampled from a person between 25 and 79 years old with non-small cell lung cancer. The chain recombines TRBV27 with TRBJ1-3, with unresolved D. The specimen comprised tumor tissue, sampled at baseline. The CDR3 is CASSLSGPGVNTIYF. CDR3 DNA sequence: TGTGCCAGCAGTTTAAGCGGTCCTGGAGTAAACACCATATATTTT.